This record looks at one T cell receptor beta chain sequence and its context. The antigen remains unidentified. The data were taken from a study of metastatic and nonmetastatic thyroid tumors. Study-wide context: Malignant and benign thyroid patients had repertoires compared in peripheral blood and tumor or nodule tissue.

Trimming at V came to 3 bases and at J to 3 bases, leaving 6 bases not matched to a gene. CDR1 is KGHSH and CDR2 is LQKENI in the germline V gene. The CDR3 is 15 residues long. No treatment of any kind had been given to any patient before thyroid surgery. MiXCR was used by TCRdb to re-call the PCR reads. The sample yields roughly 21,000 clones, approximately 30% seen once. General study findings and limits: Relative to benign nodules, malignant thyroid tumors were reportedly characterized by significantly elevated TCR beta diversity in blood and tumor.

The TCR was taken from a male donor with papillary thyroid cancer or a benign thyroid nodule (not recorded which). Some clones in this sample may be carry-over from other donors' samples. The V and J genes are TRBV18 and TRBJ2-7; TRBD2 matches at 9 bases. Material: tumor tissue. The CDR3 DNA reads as TGTGCCAGCTCACCGGAGGCGGGAGGGGACTACGAGCAGTACTTC. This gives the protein CASSPEAGGDYEQYF.